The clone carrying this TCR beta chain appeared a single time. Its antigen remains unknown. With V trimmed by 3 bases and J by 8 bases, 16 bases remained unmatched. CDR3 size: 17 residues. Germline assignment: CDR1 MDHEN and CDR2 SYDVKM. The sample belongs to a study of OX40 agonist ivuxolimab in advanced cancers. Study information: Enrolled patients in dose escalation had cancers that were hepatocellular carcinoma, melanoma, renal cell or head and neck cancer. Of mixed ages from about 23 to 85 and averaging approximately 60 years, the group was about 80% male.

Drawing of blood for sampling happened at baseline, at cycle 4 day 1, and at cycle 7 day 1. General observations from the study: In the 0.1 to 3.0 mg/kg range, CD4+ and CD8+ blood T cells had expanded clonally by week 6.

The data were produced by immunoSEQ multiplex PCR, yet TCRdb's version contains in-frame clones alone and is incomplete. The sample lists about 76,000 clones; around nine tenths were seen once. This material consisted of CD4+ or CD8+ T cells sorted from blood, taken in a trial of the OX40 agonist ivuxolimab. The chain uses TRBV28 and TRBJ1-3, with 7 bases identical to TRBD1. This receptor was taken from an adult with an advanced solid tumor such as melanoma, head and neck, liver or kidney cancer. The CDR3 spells CASSFMSPRTGPHTIYF. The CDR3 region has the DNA TGTGCCAGCAGTTTTATGTCCCCCAGGACAGGACCACACACCATATATTTT.